Listed below are T cell receptor beta chains from one sample, sequenced in a study of blood T cell repertoires in COVID-19. Assay: immunoSEQ multiplex PCR; the TCRdb copy retains only in-frame clones and omits some. This table has 430,000 or so clones, around nine tenths appearing once. Specimen: PBMCs or T cells enriched from blood (not recorded which). The source is a woman aged 40 to 49 who had recovered from COVID-19. Both conserved end residues are part of each CDR3. The D gene is left open where the match is weak. Some rows mark clone size as missing; the rest say once, few, many or name a class of expanded clone.

TRBJ1-3 | - | - | TRBV18 | TGTGCCAGCTCACCAATGGACTTGAATGGAAACACCATATATTTT | CASSPMDLNGNTIYF
TRBJ1-4 | - | TRBD1 | TRBV5-4 | TGTGCCAGCAGACGACAGGGATGGGGACCCCATGAAAAACTGTTTTTT | CASRRQGWGPHEKLFF
TRBJ1-1 | - | - | TRBV18 | TGTGCCAGCTCACCTTTGGAGGGCGCTGAAGCTTTCTTT | CASSPLEGAEAFF
TRBJ2-5 | once | TRBD2 | TRBV18 | TGTGCCAGCTCACCTGTAGCGGGAGGGGAGACCCAGTACTTC | CASSPVAGGETQYF
TRBJ2-7 | - | - | TRBV10-3 | TGTGCCATCAGTTCAATAGGGGACATTAGAACCTACGAGCAGTACTTC | CAISSIGDIRTYEQYF
TRBJ1-6 | - | - | TRBV5-4 | TGTGCCAGCAGCTGGAGGTGGAGCGGGCGGTCCTATAATTCACCCCTCCACTTT | CASSWRWSGRSYNSPLHF
TRBJ1-2 | - | TRBD1 | TRBV6-5 | TGTGCCAGCAGTCCCGGGACAGAGTGGTATGGCTACACCTTC | CASSPGTEWYGYTF
TRBJ2-1 | - | - | TRBV24-1 | TGTGCCACCAGTGATCCGAGGGGGGGGAGTAGCTCCTACAATGAGCAGTTCTTC | CATSDPRGGSSSYNEQFF
TRBJ2-1 | - | TRBD1 | TRBV4-3 | TGCGCCAGCAGCCAAGATAGGACAGGGGGGAACAATGAGCAGTTCTTC | CASSQDRTGGNNEQFF
TRBJ1-3 | - | - | TRBV7-9 | TGTGCCAGCAGCGCTAAAGGGGACTCTGGAAACACCATATATTTT | CASSAKGDSGNTIYF
TRBJ2-7 | - | - | TRBV20-1 | TGCAGTGCTAGTTCCCAGGGTGAGCAGTACTTC | CSASSQGEQYF
TRBJ2-2 | - | TRBD2 | TRBV18 | TGTGCCAGCTCAGCTTCTAGCGGGAGTTTCGGGGAGCTGTTTTTT | CASSASSGSFGELFF
TRBJ1-2 | - | - | TRBV6-5 | TGTGCCAGCAAAGACAGTGGCTATGGCTACACCTTC | CASKDSGYGYTF
TRBJ1-1 | - | TRBD1 | TRBV19 | TGTGCCAGTAGTTTATCAACAGGGGGAACTGAAGCTTTCTTT | CASSLSTGGTEAFF
TRBJ1-1 | - | - | TRBV29-1 | TGCAGCGCCCGGAGGCATGGCACTGAAGCTTTCTTT | CSARRHGTEAFF
TRBJ2-1 | - | - | TRBV5-5 | TGTGCCAGCAGCCCGAGGTCCTACAATGAGCAGTTCTTC | CASSPRSYNEQFF
TRBJ1-6 | - | - | TRBV19 | TGTGCCAGTAGTCCGATCAGGGGTAGTAATTCACCCCTCCACTTT | CASSPIRGSNSPLHF
TRBJ1-1 | once | - | TRBV7-2 | TGTGCCAGCAGCGAGGGACTAGCCACTGAAGCTTTCTTT | CASSEGLATEAFF
TRBJ1-2 | once | - | TRBV6-5 | TGTGCCAGCAGTAGGACAGCCAGGCTGGCTTTTGACTACACCTTC | CASSRTARLAFDYTF
TRBJ2-1 | - | TRBD2 | TRBV4-3 | TGCGCCAGCAGCCAAGATGGGCTAGCGGGAGGGCCTTCCTACAATGAGCAGTTCTTC | CASSQDGLAGGPSYNEQFF
TRBJ1-4 | - | - | TRBV27 | TGTGCCAGCAGTTTTCTCGCGGGGTTGGGTGAAAAACTGTTTTTT | CASSFLAGLGEKLFF
TRBJ2-1 | - | - | TRBV9 | TGTGCCAGCAGCGTAGAAGGCGGGACTGCGACAGAGCAGTTCTTC | CASSVEGGTATEQFF
TRBJ2-1 | - | - | TRBV7-2 | TGTGCCAGCAGCTCCGGGGTGGGTGAGCAGTTCTTC | CASSSGVGEQFF
TRBJ1-1 | - | - | TRBV5-1 | TGCGCCAGCAGTATATACGGGGAGAGAACTGAAGCTTTCTTT | CASSIYGERTEAFF
TRBJ1-6 | - | - | TRBV9 | TGTGCCAGCAGCGTAGCGAGTATTCCCTATAATTCACCCCTCCACTTT | CASSVASIPYNSPLHF
TRBJ2-7 | - | TRBD2 | TRBV5-5 | TGTGCCAGCGCTCTGAGATTTCGGGAGGGACACTACGAGCAGTACTTC | CASALRFREGHYEQYF
TRBJ2-2 | - | TRBD2 | TRBV27 | TGTGCCAGCAGTCCGACTAGCGGGAGGACCGGGGAGCTGTTTTTT | CASSPTSGRTGELFF
TRBJ2-4 | - | TRBD2 | TRBV6-5 | TGTGCCAGCACCGCGGGGGGGAAACAGTACTTC | CASTAGGKQYF
TRBJ1-2 | - | - | TRBV23-1 | TGCGCCAGCAGTCAATCAGGCGGCAGAAAACCTTATGGCTACACCTTC | CASSQSGGRKPYGYTF
TRBJ1-4 | once | TRBD1 | TRBV4-2 | TGTGCCAGCAGCCGAGACAGGGGGACTAATGAAAAACTGTTTTTT | CASSRDRGTNEKLFF
TRBJ2-1 | - | - | TRBV12-5 | TGTGCTAGTGGTTTGGGTGCGGGGCAATACAATGAGCAGTTCTTC | CASGLGAGQYNEQFF
TRBJ1-5 | once | - | TRBV5-1 | TGCGCCAGCAGCTTGAACGGTAACAGCAATCAGCCCCAGCATTTT | CASSLNGNSNQPQHF
TRBJ2-2 | - | TRBD1 | TRBV2 | TGTGCCAGCAGAGACGGGACAGGGCACGGGGAGCTGTTTTTT | CASRDGTGHGELFF
TRBJ2-3 | - | TRBD2 | TRBV11-2 | TGTGCCAGCAGCTTTCCGGGACTAGCGGGAGATACGCAGTATTTT | CASSFPGLAGDTQYF
TRBJ2-2 | - | - | TRBV10-2 | TGCGCCAGCAGCAGGGGTATGAACACCGGGGAGCTGTTTTTT | CASSRGMNTGELFF
TRBJ1-1 | - | - | TRBV19 | TGTGCCAGTAGTATAGATCAACCAAAGCAGAGGGGGGGCGAGGAAGCTTTCTTT | CASSIDQPKQRGGEEAFF
TRBJ2-1 | - | TRBD2 | TRBV5-5 | TGTGCCAGCAGCTTGGGACTAGCGGGAGGGGACGAGCAGTTCTTC | CASSLGLAGGDEQFF
TRBJ1-1 | - | - | TRBV21-1 | TGTGCCAGCAGCAAAGTTCGCGTGAACACTGAAGCTTTCTTT | CASSKVRVNTEAFF
TRBJ1-1 | - | TRBD1 | TRBV4-1 | TGCGCCAGCAGCCACTTCAGGGGGCGGACTGAAGCTTTCTTT | CASSHFRGRTEAFF
TRBJ1-1 | - | TRBD1 | TRBV14 | TGTGCCAGCAGCCAAAACAGTGGGACAGGGAAAACTGAAGCTTTCTTT | CASSQNSGTGKTEAFF
TRBJ2-7 | once | - | TRBV7-9 | TGTGCCAGCAGCAACGACAGATCCTACGAGCAGTACTTC | CASSNDRSYEQYF
TRBJ2-6 | - | - | TRBV21-1 | TGTGCCAGGGGACTAGCGGGAGACTCTGGGGCCAACGTCCTGACTTTC | CARGLAGDSGANVLTF
TRBJ2-1 | - | TRBD2 | TRBV6-2/TRBV6-3 | TGTGCCAGCAGTTTCAACCCCCGGCAGTTGCGGGAGGGCCGTTTTGAGCAGTTCTTC | CASSFNPRQLREGRFEQFF
TRBJ1-2 | - | - | TRBV11-3 | TGTGCCAGCAGCTTAGATCGGTCAGGGTACGGCTACACCTTC | CASSLDRSGYGYTF
TRBJ2-7 | - | - | TRBV7-9 | TGTGCCAGCAGCCATAGCTCGCAGGGGTACGAGCAGTACTTC | CASSHSSQGYEQYF
TRBJ1-2 | - | - | TRBV20-1 | TGCAGTGCTGAATGGGCGGGTGGCTACACCTTC | CSAEWAGGYTF
TRBJ2-1 | - | - | TRBV2 | TGTGCCAGCAGTTTAAACGAGCGGGTAAGGCAGTTCTTC | CASSLNERVRQFF
TRBJ2-1 | - | TRBD2 | TRBV29-1 | TGCAGCGTGCGGACTAGCCAACGCTACAATGAGCAGTTCTTC | CSVRTSQRYNEQFF
TRBJ2-7 | - | - | TRBV7-2 | TGTGCCAGCAGCTTATCACCAGCGGGCTACTACGAGCAGTACTTC | CASSLSPAGYYEQYF
TRBJ1-4 | - | - | TRBV19 | TGTGCCAGTAGTATTTCAGGGTCAGCGAGTGAAAAACTGTTTTTT | CASSISGSASEKLFF
TRBJ1-2 | - | TRBD1 | TRBV10-2 | TGCGCCAGCAGCGAGGACAGGGAATATGGCTACACCTTC | CASSEDREYGYTF